One and the same sample provided the 3 T cell receptor beta chains below, sequenced in a study of response to subunit inactivated influenza vaccine. One entry per CDR3 protein, called by TCRdb with MiXCR from the RT-PCR reads. The sample contains roughly 700,000 distinct CDR3 sequences, around a sixth of which appear only once. Sequencing used PBMCs from blood, obtained about 13 days after vaccination. The receptors come from a man aged 50-59 years who received an inactivated influenza vaccine.

The chain is built from TRBV7-8 and TRBJ2-5; D perhaps matches TRBD1 (6 bases). The CDR3 runs 14 residues. Germline loops: CDR1 SGHVS, CDR2 FQNEAQ. V was clipped by 2 bases and J by 3 bases, with 10 bases between them. Here the CDR3 DNA reads TGTGCCAGCAGCTTACAGGGGCACAAAGAGACCCAGTACTTC. This encodes CASSLQGHKETQYF.

V gene TRBV27 combines with J gene TRBJ2-1; no definite D call. This CDR3 is built from 17 residues. The germline V gene has CDR1 MNHEY and CDR2 SMNVEV (reference sequence). V dropped 5 bases and J dropped 0 bases, with 17 bases sitting between them. CDR3 DNA: TGTGCCAGCAGTACGATCGACTGGTGGAGCTCCTACAATGAGCAGTTCTTC. Its protein product is CASSTIDWWSSYNEQFF.

This clonotype showed up just a few times. This chain joins TRBV24-1 and TRBJ2-6, with 11 bases lining up with TRBD1. V trimming: 0 bases; J trimming: 1 base; junction bases outside the gene matches: 1. The CDR3 loop spans 18 amino acids. Germline CDR1 and CDR2: KGHDR and SFDVKD. CDR3 in amino acids: CATSDLGQGASGANVLTF. As DNA, the CDR3 is TGTGCCACCAGTGATTTGGGACAGGGGGCTTCTGGGGCCAACGTCCTGACTTTC.